These 28 T cell receptor beta chains came from one sample sequenced in a study of blood T cells in healthy people across ages. Combining a sample-barcoded 5' primer with a J-beta primer mix, a second PCR ran for about 6 to 11 cycles. One entry per CDR3 protein, called by TCRdb with MiXCR from the 5' RACE reads. The table has about 1.6 million distinct CDR3 sequences, approximately 32% seen once. Sequencing was performed on blood. These receptors were obtained from a woman between 25 and 40 years old in good health.

The rearrangement uses TRBV4-2 and TRBJ2-2; tentative D call: TRBD1 (5 bases). This CDR3 region has 18 residues. V was shortened by 0 bases and J by 2 bases, with 16 bases between the two germline ends. Germline V lookup: CDR1 LGHNA, CDR2 YNFKEQ. CDR3 region: CASSQDPTGDLNTGELFF. CDR3 bases: TGTGCCAGCAGCCAAGATCCCACAGGAGACCTTAACACCGGGGAGCTGTTTTTT.

In regard to this clonotype: Sequence at one end of the junction differs from germline and may be a read error. The chain uses TRBV27 and TRBJ1-2; the D gene is possibly TRBD1 (6 bases). This CDR3 contains 13 residues. Germline values: CDR1 MNHEY, CDR2 SMNVEV (reference sequence). The CDR3 DNA is TGTGTCAGCAGTTCGACCGGGACACCAGGCTACACCTTC. Its protein product is CVSSSTGTPGYTF.

J is TRBJ2-5 and V is TRBV5-1; possible D gene TRBD1, 5 bases. The CDR3 totals 15 residues. Germline CDR1 is SGHRS and CDR2 is YFSETQ. V lost 1 base and J lost 0, with 10 bases in between. Here the CDR3 reads CASSLLPGYQETQYF. In DNA form, the CDR3 reads TGCGCCAGCAGCTTGTTACCAGGGTACCAAGAGACCCAGTACTTC. The full variable domain, its missing parts supplied by reference TRBV5-1 and TRBJ2-5, is KAGVTQTPRYLIKTRGQQVTLSCSPISGHRSVSWYQQTPGQGLQFLFEYFSETQRNKGNFPGRFSGRQFSNSRSEMNVSTLELGDSALYLCASSLLPGYQETQYFGPGTRLLVL.

This clonotype was found a few times. The rearrangement links TRBV18 to TRBJ2-7; D is unresolved. The last part of the DNA fits TRBJ2-5 better; the J call may be wrong. The CDR3 is made up of 13 amino acids. Germline CDR1 is KGHSH and CDR2 is LQKENI. CDR3 region: CASSSNSKETQYF. The CDR3 coding sequence is TGTGCCAGCTCATCTAACTCCAAAGAGACCCAGTACTTC.

This clonotype was counted at least ten times. V is TRBV12-3 or TRBV12-4 and J is TRBJ1-2; D is uncertain. V dropped 8 bases and J dropped 0 bases, with 7 bases sitting between them. CDR3 length: 12 amino acids. The CDR3 loop is CASSGANYGYTF. DNA for the CDR3: TGTGCCAGCTCTGGGGCTAACTATGGCTACACCTTC.

This clonotype showed up just a few times. The chain links TRBV6-2 or TRBV6-3 to TRBJ2-1; TRBD2 matches at 14 bases. This CDR3 spans 15 amino acids. After removal of 6 bases from V and 10 bases from J, the junction contained 8 bases not matched to a gene. Germline V gene lookup returns CDR1 MNHEY and CDR2 SVGEGT. CDR3: CASRTGTSGSREQFF. CDR3 sequence (DNA): TGTGCCAGCAGAACCGGGACTAGCGGGAGCAGGGAGCAGTTCTTC.

This clonotype was recorded many times. The chain has TRBV15 and TRBJ2-7; D gene uncertain. Trimming took off 0 bases at V and 5 bases at J, with 5 bases between the two ends. Germline CDR1 is LNHNV and CDR2 is YYDKDF (reference sequence). CDR3 length: 12 residues. The CDR3 DNA is TGTGCCACCAGCAGAGATTCAAACGAGCAGTACTTC. Its protein product is CATSRDSNEQYF.

This clonotype was recorded once. The chain couples TRBV12-3 or TRBV12-4 to TRBJ2-2; D is unclear. The CDR3 has 17 residues. V was clipped by 7 bases and J by 3 bases, with 21 bases between them. CDR3 DNA sequence: TGTGCCAGCATCACCTTCTTTAAGCAGCCGGACACCGGGGAGCTGTTTTTT. It is translated as CASITFFKQPDTGELFF.

This clonotype was picked up a small number of times. The chain uses TRBV27 and TRBJ2-1, with TRBD1 matching over 9 bases. V lost 8 bases to trimming and J lost 9 bases; unmatched junction nucleotides: 11. The CDR3 has 14 amino acids. From germline, CDR1 is MNHEY and CDR2 SMNVEV (reference sequence). The CDR3 coding sequence is TGTGCCAGCCAGCCCGACAGGGGGAATGGTGAGCAGTTCTTC. Protein sequence: CASQPDRGNGEQFF.

This clonotype was counted only a few times. This sequence joins TRBV11-1 and TRBJ2-1, with 9 positions matching TRBD2. CDR3 length equals 18 residues. CDR1 and CDR2 from the germline V gene are SGHAT and FQDESV (reference sequence). V lost 1 base and J lost 0; bases outside the gene matches: 7. CDR3 residues: CASSLGGREGRSYNEQFF. CDR3 sequence (DNA): TGTGCCAGCAGCTTAGGAGGGCGGGAGGGCCGCTCCTACAATGAGCAGTTCTTC. Variable domain in full (rest from reference TRBV11-1 and TRBJ2-1): EAEVAQSPRYKITEKSQAVAFWCDPISGHATLYWYRQILGQGPELLVQFQDESVVDDSQLPKDRFSAERLKGVDSTLKIQPAELGDSAMYLCASSLGGREGRSYNEQFFGPGTRLTVL.

This clonotype was picked up a small number of times. The rearrangement uses TRBV28 and TRBJ2-5; D call uncertain. The end of the DNA aligns better with TRBJ2-7, so the J call may be wrong. This CDR3 has 13 residues. The germline V gene encodes CDR1 MDHEN and CDR2 SYDVKM. The DNA for the CDR3 is TGTGCCAGCAGTTTCCCACTTCTGGACGAGCAGTACTTC. Protein product: CASSFPLLDEQYF.

As regards this clonotype: Its ends do not fully match the called genes, so a read error is possible. The rearrangement uses TRBV20-1 and TRBJ2-7; 10 bases are shared with TRBD2. CDR3 size: 14 residues. Germline V gene sequence: CDR1 DFQATT, CDR2 SNEGSKA (reference sequence). CDR3: CGASDPSGSYEQYF. The CDR3 nucleotides read TGCGGTGCTAGCGACCCTAGCGGGAGCTACGAGCAGTACTTC.

The sample holds a few counts of this clonotype. The chain links TRBV2 to TRBJ2-5; D gene uncertain. The CDR3 is made up of 13 amino acids. Germline loops: CDR1 SNHLY, CDR2 FYNNEI. V was trimmed by 4 bases and J by 2 bases, leaving 8 bases between them. CDR3 amino acids: CASSAERQETQYF. The CDR3 DNA reads as TGTGCCAGCAGTGCAGAACGACAAGAGACCCAGTACTTC.

This clonotype appeared a few times. The chain joins TRBV4-1 to TRBJ2-1; D not resolved. Trimming cost V 0 bases and J 8 bases, with 11 bases left between them. Looked up from germline, CDR1 is MGHRA and CDR2 is YSYEKL. This CDR3 is 14 amino acids long. This chain's CDR3 is CASSQDSLRDEQFF. CDR3 nucleotides: TGCGCCAGCAGCCAAGACAGCCTTCGGGATGAGCAGTTCTTC.

The chain joins TRBV2 to TRBJ2-5; tentatively, D is TRBD1 (5 bases). V was trimmed by 6 bases and J by 1 base, leaving 12 bases between them. The CDR3 has 14 residues. Germline V lookup: CDR1 SNHLY, CDR2 FYNNEI. The CDR3 sequence: CASRPGRVQETQYF. The CDR3, as DNA: TGTGCCAGCAGGCCCGGCAGGGTCCAAGAGACCCAGTACTTC.

The rearrangement uses TRBV18 and TRBJ2-7, with TRBD2 matching over 8 bases. The CDR3 is 15 amino acids. V trimming: 1 base; J trimming: 4 bases; junction bases outside the gene matches: 6. The germline gives CDR1 KGHSH, CDR2 LQKENI. CDR3 coding DNA: TGTGCCAGCTCACCACGTTCGGGAGGGTCGTACGAGCAGTACTTC. It specifies CASSPRSGGSYEQYF.

There are many counts of this clonotype. The chain has TRBV13 and TRBJ2-1, with D perhaps matching TRBD2 (6 bases). V lost 5 bases and J lost 6, with 14 bases in between. The CDR3 covers 14 residues. Germline V gene sequence: CDR1 PRHDT, CDR2 FYEKMQ (reference sequence). The CDR3 DNA reads TGTGCCAGCAGCCCCTCCGGGGGTCCCAATGAGCAGTTCTTC. Protein product: CASSPSGGPNEQFF. Together with reference TRBV13 and TRBJ2-1, the CDR3 gives the full variable domain: AAGVIQSPRHLIKEKRETATLKCYPIPRHDTVYWYQQGPGQDPQFLISFYEKMQSDKGSIPDRFSAQQFSDYHSELNMSSLELGDSALYFCASSPSGGPNEQFFGPGTRLTVL.

The chain carries TRBV9 and TRBJ2-3, with D perhaps assigned TRBD1 or TRBD2 (6 bases each). V lost 0 bases to trimming and J lost 6 bases, with 14 bases between them. The CDR3 is 15 amino acids. CDR1 and CDR2 (germline): SGDLS, YYNGEE. DNA of the CDR3: TGTGCCAGCAGCGTAGGAGGGGGGATTCGGGATACGCAGTATTTT. This codes for CASSVGGGIRDTQYF.

The chain joins TRBV24-1 to TRBJ2-3; unclear D gene. This CDR3 has 17 residues. Trimming took off 2 bases at V and 0 bases at J, with 14 bases between the two ends. The germline V gene has CDR1 KGHDR and CDR2 SFDVKD. In nucleotides, the CDR3 is TGTGCCACCAGTGATTGGGGTATAGAGGAAAGCACAGATACGCAGTATTTT. It translates to CATSDWGIEESTDTQYF.

At least ten counts were recorded for this clonotype. The gene calls are TRBV11-1 and TRBJ2-5; 9 positions agree with TRBD1. V gave up 9 bases and J gave up 5 bases; unmatched junction bases: 7. The germline CDR1 and CDR2 sequences are SGHAT and FQDESV (reference sequence). The CDR3 loop spans 13 amino acids. CDR3 residues: CASQRGQGETQYF. In DNA, the CDR3 is TGTGCCAGTCAGCGCGGACAGGGGGAGACCCAGTACTTC.

This clonotype was observed a handful of times. The genes are TRBV27 and TRBJ2-6; D possibly corresponds to TRBD1 (6 bases). Trimming pared 1 base from V and 1 base from J, leaving 14 bases between. Germline lookup yields CDR1 MNHEY and CDR2 SMNVEV (reference sequence). CDR3 size: 18 residues. Here the CDR3 reads CASSLLALGTSGANVLTF. DNA of the CDR3: TGTGCCAGCAGTTTATTAGCGCTGGGGACATCTGGGGCCAACGTCCTGACTTTC.

This clonotype occurred once. Compared with germline, one end of the junction differs, possibly owing to a read error. This sequence joins TRBV3-1 and TRBJ2-7, with D possibly matching TRBD2 (5 bases). This CDR3 has 12 amino acids. Germline assignment: CDR1 LGHDT and CDR2 YNNKEL (reference sequence). The CDR3, as DNA: TGTGCCAACAGCCAACGGGAATACGAGCAGTACTTC. It specifies CANSQREYEQYF.

The chain is built from TRBV3-1 and TRBJ2-7; no definite D call. V was trimmed by 0 bases and J by 5 bases, leaving 5 bases between them. This CDR3 is built from 12 residues. CDR1 is LGHDT, CDR2 YNNKEL, per germline (reference sequence). The CDR3 nucleotides are TGTGCCAGCAGCCAAGAAGCCCACGAGCAGTACTTC. Amino acid sequence: CASSQEAHEQYF.

This clonotype was detected only a few times. The chain joins TRBV9 to TRBJ2-3, with no clear D. The CDR3 length is 15 residues. The germline V gene encodes CDR1 SGDLS and CDR2 YYNGEE. Between the trimmed V and J ends, which lost 0 bases and 6 bases, there was a span of 14 bases. As DNA, the CDR3 is TGTGCCAGCAGCGTAGCTTTTACCCGCGCTGATACGCAGTATTTT. Translation gives CASSVAFTRADTQYF.

The gene calls are TRBV30 and TRBJ2-5; D remains ambiguous. The end of the DNA is better explained by TRBJ2-7, so the J call may be wrong. Germline CDR1 and CDR2: GTSNPN and SVGIG (reference sequence). This CDR3 contains 12 residues. CDR3 sequence (DNA): TGTGCCTGGACCCGGTGGCCCCACGAGCAGTACTTC. This translates into CAWTRWPHEQYF.

This clonotype has more than one count but fewer than ten. The V gene is TRBV5-4, the J gene TRBJ1-2, with D tentatively TRBD1 (5 bases). V was clipped by 2 bases and J by 8 bases, with 16 bases between them. The germline gives CDR1 SGHNT, CDR2 YYREEE (reference sequence). The CDR3 is 14 amino acids. The CDR3 spells CASSFRAGSSGYTF. In DNA, the CDR3 is TGTGCCAGCAGCTTCCGGGCAGGGTCATCGGGCTACACCTTC.

This chain connects TRBV6-6 to TRBJ1-2, with 8 positions matching TRBD1. This CDR3 region has 15 residues. CDR1 is MNHNY, CDR2 SVGAGI, per germline (reference sequence). The V gene end was trimmed by 5 bases and the J gene end by 4 bases; junction bases not matched to a gene: 9. In nucleotides, the CDR3 is TGTGCCAGCAGTACGGGGGACAGGAGGCGCTATGGCTACACCTTC. Translated: CASSTGDRRRYGYTF.

The chain has TRBV20-1 and TRBJ2-3; 12 bases agree with TRBD2. Trimming took 1 base from V and 7 from J; bases not matched to a gene: 6. Germline CDR1 DFQATT, CDR2 SNEGSKA (reference sequence). The length of the CDR3 is 15 residues. CDR3 sequence (DNA): TGCAGTGCTAGAGGTCTAGCGGGGGGGTTGAATACGCAGTATTTT. It yields the protein CSARGLAGGLNTQYF.